The 21 T cell receptor beta chains in this list originate from one sample, sequenced in a study of human versus mouse CDR3 diversity and MHC coevolution. Data came from immunoSEQ multiplex PCR; TCRdb stores just in-frame clones and leaves some out. The sample has tens of thousands of clones; about 90% are singletons. Specimen: naive CD4+ T cells from blood. Subset noted: CD45RO-negative CD62L-positive naive CD4 T cells. These receptor sequences come from a person aged 25 to 75 in good health.

This chain uses TRBV7-7 with TRBJ2-1, with 7 bases identical to TRBD1. CDR1 SSHAT and CDR2 FNYEAQ come from the germline V gene (reference sequence). The V and J ends lost 5 bases and 5 bases, in that order; junction bases with no gene match: 3. The CDR3 runs 13 residues. The CDR3 reads CASSPDRDNEQFF. As DNA, the CDR3 is TGTGCCAGCAGCCCCGACAGGGACAATGAGCAGTTCTTC.

The V call is TRBV6-5, the J call TRBJ1-6; 8 bases line up with TRBD1. Germline assignment: CDR1 MNHEY and CDR2 SVGAGI. There are 15 residues in the CDR3. The junction had 6 bases not matched to a gene; V was cut back by 2 bases and J by 9 bases. CDR3 sequence: CASSYGTGYGSPLHF. CDR3 DNA sequence: TGTGCCAGCAGTTACGGGACAGGATACGGTTCACCCCTCCACTTT.

The chain is built from TRBV27 and TRBJ1-4, with D unresolved. Trimming left V 0 bases short and J 4 bases short, with 9 bases between. Per the germline V gene, CDR1 is MNHEY and CDR2 is SMNVEV (reference sequence). CDR3 length: 15 amino acids. CDR3 DNA sequence: TGTGCCAGCAGTTTATCTTACGGACTTAATGAAAAACTGTTTTTT. As protein: CASSLSYGLNEKLFF.

The chain combines TRBV30 with TRBJ1-3; 7 nucleotides align to TRBD1. V was pared by 2 bases and J by 2 bases, with 3 bases of the junction left unmatched. Germline V gene lookup returns CDR1 GTSNPN and CDR2 SVGIG (reference sequence). The length of the CDR3 is 14 residues. The CDR3 DNA sequence: TGTGCCTGGAGTCTTGGGACAGCTGGAAACACCATATATTTT. This translates into CAWSLGTAGNTIYF.

The chain employs TRBV2 and TRBJ2-5, with 16 bases lining up with TRBD2. V lost 6 bases to trimming and J lost 5 bases; unmatched junction nucleotides: 15. This CDR3 region has 19 residues. CDR1 is SNHLY, CDR2 FYNNEI, per germline. The CDR3 loop is CASSLALGLAGGLGETQYF. DNA of the CDR3: TGTGCCAGCAGCCTCGCCCTGGGACTAGCGGGAGGGCTAGGGGAGACCCAGTACTTC.

J is TRBJ2-1 and V is TRBV6-5, with 10 bases identical to TRBD1. The V and J ends lost 0 bases and 9 bases, in that order; junction bases with no gene match: 5. The CDR3 runs to 15 residues. Germline lookup yields CDR1 MNHEY and CDR2 SVGAGI. In DNA form, the CDR3 reads TGTGCCAGCAGTTACTCCTGGACAGGGGGGAGTGAGCAGTTCTTC. Protein: CASSYSWTGGSEQFF.

V is TRBV5-4 and J is TRBJ1-5; no clear D. The V gene's germline CDR1 is SGHNT and CDR2 YYREEE (reference sequence). The V end lost 0 bases, the J end lost 4 bases, and 5 bases lay between the germline ends. The CDR3 runs 13 residues. The CDR3 here is CASSLDSNQPQHF. DNA of the CDR3: TGTGCCAGCAGCTTGGACTCTAATCAGCCCCAGCATTTT.

This clone was counted a few times. The chain combines TRBV19 with TRBJ1-2, with D hard to call. Germline CDR1 LNHDA, CDR2 SQIVND (reference sequence). This CDR3 region has 13 residues. V gave up 3 bases and J gave up 9 bases, with 14 bases separating them. Written as DNA, the CDR3 is TGTGCCAGTAGTATGCCACAGTCGGCACGCTACACCTTC. Amino acid sequence: CASSMPQSARYTF.

The chain employs TRBV6-1 and TRBJ2-1, with D possibly TRBD2 on 6 matching bases. V lost 4 bases to trimming and J lost 6 bases, with 13 bases between them. Germline V gene sequence: CDR1 MNHNS, CDR2 SASEGT. The CDR3 is made up of 14 amino acids. The CDR3 bases are TGTGCCAGCAGTGCCTTGACTAGTCGCAATGAGCAGTTCTTC. Translated: CASSALTSRNEQFF.

This clone was counted a few times. The chain combines TRBV25-1 with TRBJ2-5; TRBD2 matches at 9 bases. Germline V gene data show CDR1 as MGHDK and CDR2 as SYGVNS. The CDR3 contains 18 residues. Trimming at V came to 0 bases and at J to 4 bases, leaving 12 bases not matched to a gene. The CDR3 spells CASSEYRDSGRKRETQYF. DNA of the CDR3: TGTGCCAGCAGTGAATACCGAGATAGCGGGAGAAAGAGAGAGACCCAGTACTTC. The full variable domain, its missing parts supplied by reference TRBV25-1 and TRBJ2-5, is EADIYQTPRYLVIGTGKKITLECSQTMGHDKMYWYQQDPGMELHLIHYSYGVNSTEKGDLSSESTVSRIRTEHFPLTLESARPSHTSQYLCASSEYRDSGRKRETQYFGPGTRLLVL.

This chain joins TRBV5-1 and TRBJ2-3, with D perhaps matching TRBD2 (6 bases). CDR1 is SGHRS and CDR2 is YFSETQ in the germline V gene. There are 15 residues in the CDR3. Trimming took 2 bases from V and 1 from J, leaving 11 bases between them. The CDR3 DNA reads TGCGCCAGCAGCTTAACCGGGGGAGGCACAGATACGCAGTATTTT. Translation gives CASSLTGGGTDTQYF. The full variable domain, its missing parts supplied by reference TRBV5-1 and TRBJ2-3, is KAGVTQTPRYLIKTRGQQVTLSCSPISGHRSVSWYQQTPGQGLQFLFEYFSETQRNKGNFPGRFSGRQFSNSRSEMNVSTLELGDSALYLCASSLTGGGTDTQYFGPGTRLTVL.

A single count supports this clone. The chain couples TRBV11-2 to TRBJ2-3; 7 bases map to TRBD1. Trimming at V came to 6 bases and at J to 2 bases, leaving 11 bases not matched to a gene. This CDR3 has 16 amino acids. Germline-derived CDR1 and CDR2 are SGHAT and FQNNGV. This CDR3 reads CASSGRGKGNTDTQYF. The CDR3 DNA is TGTGCCAGCAGTGGCAGGGGGAAAGGAAACACAGATACGCAGTATTTT.

The rearrangement links TRBV2 to TRBJ2-1, with D possibly TRBD2 on 6 matching bases. The CDR3 sequence is 13 residues long. V was shortened by 7 bases and J by 4 bases, with 11 bases between the two germline ends. Germline values: CDR1 SNHLY, CDR2 FYNNEI. The CDR3 coding sequence is TGTGCCAGCAAACTAGCCATATACAATGAGCAGTTCTTC. Protein sequence: CASKLAIYNEQFF.

V usage is TRBV2 and J usage is TRBJ1-1; no reliable D call. V lost 8 bases and J 1 base, leaving 8 bases between the germline ends. Germline V gives CDR1 SNHLY, CDR2 FYNNEI. This CDR3 has 12 amino acids. CDR3 nucleotide sequence: TGTGCCAGCGTGGAGGCGAACACTGAAGCTTTCTTT. Its translation is CASVEANTEAFF.

The chain is built from TRBV7-9 and TRBJ2-7; 8 positions match TRBD2. The germline V gene encodes CDR1 SEHNR and CDR2 FQNEAQ (reference sequence). The CDR3 spans 13 residues. The V and J ends lost 2 bases and 7 bases, in that order; junction bases with no gene match: 4. DNA of the CDR3: TGTGCCAGCAGCTTACTAAGCGGGGGAGAGCAGTACTTC. This codes for CASSLLSGGEQYF.

This chain links TRBV7-7 with TRBJ2-5; 11 nucleotides match TRBD2. Trimming took 4 bases from V and 9 from J; bases not matched to a gene: 7. The CDR3 is made up of 14 amino acids. Per germline, CDR1 SSHAT and CDR2 FNYEAQ (reference sequence). CDR3 amino acids: CASSSGLAGGAQYF. CDR3 DNA: TGTGCCAGCAGCTCAGGACTAGCGGGTGGGGCCCAGTACTTC.

The chain joins TRBV7-9 to TRBJ2-7; 7 bases are shared with TRBD1. This CDR3 is built from 13 residues. The V gene's germline CDR1 is SEHNR and CDR2 FQNEAQ (reference sequence). Germline trimming cut 5 bases from V and 3 bases from J; bases unmatched to any gene: 4. CDR3 sequence (DNA): TGTGCCAGCAGCCGGGGACAGAACTACGAGCAGTACTTC. This codes for CASSRGQNYEQYF.

The chain links TRBV27 to TRBJ2-3; unclear D gene. The V end was cut by 6 bases, the J end by 7 bases, with 17 bases between. From germline, CDR1 is MNHEY and CDR2 SMNVEV (reference sequence). The CDR3 sequence is 14 residues long. CDR3 bases: TGTGCCAGCAGCAGAAAGACAACGTCCCATACGCAGTATTTT. Translating it yields CASSRKTTSHTQYF.

This clone was counted a single time. The rearrangement joins TRBV5-5 to TRBJ1-5; 7 bases line up with TRBD1. Germline CDR1 SGHKS, CDR2 YYEKEE (reference sequence). The CDR3 runs 14 residues. The junction had 4 bases not matched to a gene; V was cut back by 0 bases and J by 7 bases. The CDR3 bases are TGTGCCAGCAGCTTGGGACAGGGCGGGCAGCCCCAGCATTTT. Translation: CASSLGQGGQPQHF.

The chain has TRBV18 and TRBJ2-2; D might be TRBD2 (5 bases). Germline values: CDR1 KGHSH, CDR2 LQKENI. The CDR3 runs to 13 residues. V was shortened by 3 bases and J by 5 bases, with 7 bases between the two germline ends. The CDR3 is CASSPSGTGELFF. CDR3 bases: TGTGCCAGCTCACCTTCGGGAACCGGGGAGCTGTTTTTT. The full variable domain, with the rest looked up from reference TRBV18 and TRBJ2-2, is NAGVMQNPRHLVRRRGQEARLRCSPMKGHSHVYWYRQLPEEGLKFMVYLQKENIIDESGMPKERFSAEFPKEGPSILRIQQVVRGDSAAYFCASSPSGTGELFFGEGSRLTVL.

The chain carries TRBV6-4 and TRBJ2-5; 7 bases line up with TRBD1. Judging by the DNA end, TRBJ2-7 fits better; the J call may be wrong. The CDR3 has 13 amino acids. Germline V gene sequence: CDR1 MRHNA, CDR2 SNTAGT. The CDR3 DNA follows: TGTGCCAGCCCATGGGACAGTCCCTACGAGCAGTACTTC. Amino acids: CASPWDSPYEQYF.